This T cell receptor beta chain is drawn from a study of CD8 T cells in ankylosing spondylitis. Study-level points and caveats: Disease-linked clones reportedly concentrated significantly in matched ankylosing spondylitis synovial fluid. Apparently characteristic of ankylosing spondylitis blood was a TCR beta motif (eight highly homologous variants). Earlier work had already found some motif variants in reactive arthritis synovial fluid and blood.

Library preparation for TCR beta used quantitative 5'-RACE with molecular barcodes. TCRdb used MiXCR to reprocess the 5' RACE reads, holding one entry per CDR3 protein. The data show around 33,000 distinct CDR3 sequences, about 7.8% seen once. The CDR3 loop spans 13 amino acids. The germline V gene encodes CDR1 MNHEY and CDR2 SVGAGI. The ends were cut back, 2 bases at V and 0 bases at J, with 1 base in the middle. This clonotype was found many times. Its antigen is undetermined. The chain employs TRBV6-5 and TRBJ2-2, with D hard to call. The sample consisted of blood, either unsorted or a sorted T cell fraction (not recorded which). The sequence came from a male donor with ankylosing spondylitis or in good health (not recorded which). The CDR3 DNA follows: TGTGCCAGCAGTTACGCGAACACCGGGGAGCTGTTTTTT. Translation: CASSYANTGELFF.